Following are 19 T cell receptor beta chains from one sample sequenced in a study of cytomegalovirus exposure and HLA in healthy donors. The PCR had 60 Vbeta and 13 Jbeta primers. Repertoires were generated with immunoSEQ multiplex PCR, while TCRdb's copy carries only in-frame clones and drops some. The sample holds over 200,000 clones, about three quarters seen once. The sample comprised PBMCs. All receptors come from a male donor in good health and CMV-seronegative.

Only one count was recorded for this clone. The chain employs TRBV5-1 and TRBJ2-6; D is ambiguous. Germline CDR1 is SGHRS and CDR2 is YFSETQ. V was shortened by 2 bases and J by 3 bases, with 6 bases between the two germline ends. The CDR3 totals 14 residues. CDR3 protein: CASSLGGGANVLTF. CDR3 coding DNA: TGCGCCAGCAGCTTAGGCGGTGGGGCCAACGTCCTGACTTTC. The whole variable domain, filled in from reference TRBV5-1 and TRBJ2-6, reads KAGVTQTPRYLIKTRGQQVTLSCSPISGHRSVSWYQQTPGQGLQFLFEYFSETQRNKGNFPGRFSGRQFSNSRSEMNVSTLELGDSALYLCASSLGGGANVLTFGAGSRLTVL.

This chain joins TRBV11-3 and TRBJ1-4, with TRBD1 identical over 8 bases. Looked up from germline, CDR1 is SGHNT and CDR2 is YENEEA. There are 16 residues in the CDR3. J was trimmed by 5 bases and V by 5 bases; bases with no gene match: 10. CDR3 bases: TGTGCCAGCAGCCTATTCCTGACAGGGGAAAATGAAAAACTGTTTTTT. Translation gives CASSLFLTGENEKLFF. The full variable domain, completed using reference TRBV11-3 and TRBJ1-4, is EAGVVQSPRYKIIEKKQPVAFWCNPISGHNTLYWYLQNLGQGPELLIRYENEEAVDDSQLPKDRFSAERLKGVDSTLKIQPAELGDSAVYLCASSLFLTGENEKLFFGSGTQLSVL.

The chain has TRBV9 and TRBJ2-3; a weak D match, TRBD1 (6 bases). The CDR3 loop spans 16 amino acids. Germline V gene lookup returns CDR1 SGDLS and CDR2 YYNGEE. The germline V and J ends were trimmed by 0 bases and 2 bases, with 13 bases remaining between them. In DNA form, the CDR3 reads TGTGCCAGCAGCGTAGCACAGGGAATATCCACAGATACGCAGTATTTT. It translates to CASSVAQGISTDTQYF.

The chain links TRBV30 to TRBJ2-5, with 8 bases aligning to TRBD1. Gene TRBJ2-7 matches the end of the DNA better, so the J call may be wrong. The CDR3 loop spans 18 amino acids. Per germline, CDR1 GTSNPN and CDR2 SVGIG (reference sequence). CDR3 bases: TGTGCCTGGAGTCCTGACAGGGGCCGGGCGGAAAGCTCCTACGAGCAGTACTTC. It specifies CAWSPDRGRAESSYEQYF.

V is TRBV9 and J is TRBJ2-7; the D is unclear. In germline, CDR1 is SGDLS, CDR2 YYNGEE. The germline V and J ends were trimmed by 2 bases and 0 bases, with 9 bases remaining between them. The CDR3 runs to 14 residues. CDR3 amino acids: CASSVLDNSYEQYF. The CDR3 nucleotides read TGTGCCAGCAGCGTTTTAGACAACTCCTACGAGCAGTACTTC.

This clone occurred a few times. The V call is TRBV19, the J call TRBJ2-7; weak D call: TRBD2 (6 bases). Trimming removed 3 bases at V and 5 bases at J, with 14 bases between. This CDR3 has 14 amino acids. Germline CDR1 reads LNHDA; CDR2 reads SQIVND (reference sequence). CDR3 loop: CASSMREAVDEQYF. The CDR3 DNA reads as TGTGCCAGTAGTATGAGGGAGGCCGTAGACGAGCAGTACTTC.

The V call is TRBV6-1, the J call TRBJ1-2; 9 bases are shared with TRBD1. Germline CDR1 and CDR2: MNHNS and SASEGT. The CDR3 consists of 14 residues. V lost 4 bases, J lost 5 bases, and 5 bases stayed unmatched. In DNA, the CDR3 is TGTGCCAGCAGTGTGGACAGGGGAAATTATGGCTACACCTTC. This encodes CASSVDRGNYGYTF.

The CDR3 coding sequence is TGTGCCAGCTCACCACAGGGGGCTAGCGGGAGTAGTGAGCAGTTCTTC. Protein: CASSPQGASGSSEQFF. The J gene is TRBJ2-1, the V gene TRBV18; 10 positions agree with TRBD2. Germline CDR1 KGHSH, CDR2 LQKENI. Losses at the gene ends were 1 base for V and 9 bases for J; bases not matched to a gene: 9. The CDR3 has 16 residues.

The V gene is TRBV25-1, the J gene TRBJ1-1; D call uncertain. The length of the CDR3 is 12 residues. V lost 4 bases, J lost 1 base, and 4 bases lay in between. Germline CDR1 reads MGHDK; CDR2 reads SYGVNS. For the CDR3, the DNA is TGTGCCAGCAGTGTCAAGAACACTGAAGCTTTCTTT. Translation gives CASSVKNTEAFF. Variable domain in full (rest from reference TRBV25-1 and TRBJ1-1): EADIYQTPRYLVIGTGKKITLECSQTMGHDKMYWYQQDPGMELHLIHYSYGVNSTEKGDLSSESTVSRIRTEHFPLTLESARPSHTSQYLCASSVKNTEAFFGQGTRLTVV.

V is TRBV7-9 and J is TRBJ2-7; 7 positions match TRBD1. With 5 bases clipped from V and 1 base from J, the junction kept 5 bases outside the gene matches. In germline, CDR1 is SEHNR, CDR2 FQNEAQ (reference sequence). The CDR3 covers 14 residues. This CDR3 reads CASSQTGLSYEQYF. The CDR3 DNA reads as TGTGCCAGCAGCCAGACAGGGCTGTCCTACGAGCAGTACTTC.

The V gene is TRBV5-1, the J gene TRBJ2-5, with unresolved D. Per germline, CDR1 SGHRS and CDR2 YFSETQ. The CDR3 runs to 14 residues. Trimming stripped 4 bases from V and 2 bases from J, with 12 bases between. This CDR3 reads CASSVDPLQETQYF. The CDR3 region has the DNA TGCGCCAGCAGCGTGGACCCCCTACAAGAGACCCAGTACTTC.

In DNA form, the CDR3 reads TGTGCCAGCAGCACATTAGACAGGGAAATAGAAGCTTTCTTT. This translates into CASSTLDREIEAFF. The rearrangement joins TRBV7-2 to TRBJ1-1; 7 nucleotides align to TRBD1. CDR1 and CDR2 (germline): SGHTA, FQGNSA. The CDR3 runs 14 residues. Trimming removed 5 bases from V and 8 bases from J; junction bases left unmatched: 11.

V is TRBV9 and J is TRBJ2-7, with 11 bases identical to TRBD2. The trim removed 3 bases at V and 6 bases at J, leaving 5 bases unmatched. Germline assignment: CDR1 SGDLS and CDR2 YYNGEE. This CDR3 spans 14 amino acids. The CDR3 spells CASSATSGTLEQYF. The CDR3 bases are TGTGCCAGCAGCGCGACTAGCGGGACACTCGAGCAGTACTTC.

This chain joins TRBV2 and TRBJ2-7, with D perhaps TRBD1 (7 bases). Trimming stripped 6 bases from V and 12 bases from J, with 18 bases between. The CDR3 length is 12 residues. Germline V CDR1 and CDR2: SNHLY, FYNNEI. CDR3 sequence (DNA): TGTGCCAGCAGAGGGGGCGGGCCGGAGGGGTACTTC. It is translated as CASRGGGPEGYF.

V and J are TRBV5-1 and TRBJ2-7; 8 nucleotides line up with TRBD2. This CDR3 spans 15 amino acids. Germline CDR1 SGHRS, CDR2 YFSETQ. Trimming took 5 bases from V and 5 from J; bases not matched to a gene: 12. CDR3 amino acids: CASRQRSGSRDEQYF. In DNA form, the CDR3 reads TGCGCCAGCAGGCAACGGAGCGGGAGCAGGGACGAGCAGTACTTC.

This clone was counted a single time. The J gene is TRBJ1-2, the V gene TRBV7-9, with 9 positions matching TRBD1. Germline lookup yields CDR1 SEHNR and CDR2 FQNEAQ (reference sequence). V shed 5 bases, J shed 5 bases, and the junction held 9 bases outside the gene matches. The CDR3 has 15 amino acids. CDR3 sequence reads: CASSVPGQGGYGYTF. CDR3 in DNA: TGTGCCAGCAGCGTCCCGGGACAGGGTGGGTATGGCTACACCTTC.

In DNA, the CDR3 is TGTGCCAGCAGCTTAGACGGGACAGGGAACGGCGAGACCCAGTACTTC. This sequence encodes CASSLDGTGNGETQYF. The V and J genes are TRBV11-2 and TRBJ2-5; 9 nucleotides agree with TRBD1. Germline trimming cut 0 bases from V and 5 bases from J; bases unmatched to any gene: 7. This CDR3 is 16 amino acids long. Germline V lookup: CDR1 SGHAT, CDR2 FQNNGV.

V usage is TRBV6-4 and J usage is TRBJ2-1, with D maybe TRBD1 (5 bases). This CDR3 region has 13 residues. With 5 bases removed from V and 8 bases from J, the gap between germline ends came to 13 bases. Germline loops: CDR1 MRHNA, CDR2 SNTAGT. The CDR3 sequence: CASSNKATDEQFF. The CDR3 bases are TGTGCCAGCAGTAATAAGGCGACAGATGAGCAGTTCTTC.

V gene TRBV12-2 combines with J gene TRBJ1-3; TRBD1, the table's D call, was not compared with the DNA. TRBV12-2 is termed a pseudogene. This CDR3 has 16 residues. The DNA for the CDR3 is TGTGCAAGTCGCTCTAACCGGGACAACTCTGGAAACACCATATATTTT. Protein: CASRSNRDNSGNTIYF.